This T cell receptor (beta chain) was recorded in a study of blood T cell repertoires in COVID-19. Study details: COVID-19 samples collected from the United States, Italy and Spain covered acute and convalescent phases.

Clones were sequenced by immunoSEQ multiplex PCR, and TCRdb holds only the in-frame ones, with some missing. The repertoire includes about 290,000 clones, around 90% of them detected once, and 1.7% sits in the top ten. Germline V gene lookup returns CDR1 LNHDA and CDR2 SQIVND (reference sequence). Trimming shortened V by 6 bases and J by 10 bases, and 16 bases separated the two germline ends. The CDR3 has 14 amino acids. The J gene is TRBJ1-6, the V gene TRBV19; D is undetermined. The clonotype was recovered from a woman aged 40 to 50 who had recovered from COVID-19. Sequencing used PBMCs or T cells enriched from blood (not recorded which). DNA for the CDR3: TGTGCCAGTAGCGGCTCGGCAGGCCGATCACCCCTCCACTTT. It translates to CASSGSAGRSPLHF.